The 30 T cell receptor beta chains listed next were all sequenced from one sample in a study of response to subunit inactivated influenza vaccine. TCRdb re-called the RT-PCR reads with MiXCR, one entry per CDR3 protein. The sample lists hundreds of thousands of distinct CDR3 sequences, over 9% seen once, with approximately 9.9% in the top ten. These data were also reused for a study on T cells expressing NK-cell markers. Per that study: The authors generated TCR beta cDNA through 5'RACE template switching with UMIs.

The material sequenced was PBMCs from blood, taken on the day of vaccination. These receptors were obtained from a man aged 45 to 65 who received an inactivated influenza vaccine.

This clonotype came up a few times. The rearrangement uses TRBV6-5 and TRBJ2-1; TRBD2 might be the D (5 bases). Looked up from germline, CDR1 is MNHEY and CDR2 is SVGAGI. The V gene lost 2 bases and the J gene lost 0 bases, with 14 bases spanning the gap. The length of the CDR3 is 17 residues. In DNA, the CDR3 is TGTGCCAGCAGTTACACCCCGGTAGGGAGCTCCTACAATGAGCAGTTCTTC. Translating it yields CASSYTPVGSSYNEQFF.

This clonotype was counted many times. This chain joins TRBV7-2 and TRBJ2-1, with TRBD2 matching over 9 bases. The CDR3 consists of 15 residues. The V gene's germline CDR1 is SGHTA and CDR2 FQGNSA. Trimming cost V 0 bases and J 3 bases; bases outside gene matches: 0. In nucleotides, the CDR3 is TGTGCCAGCAGCTTAGCTAGCGGGGGCTACAATGAGCAGTTCTTC. It yields the protein CASSLASGGYNEQFF. The variable domain in full, completed from reference TRBV7-2 and TRBJ2-1, reads GAGVSQSPSNKVTEKGKDVELRCDPISGHTALYWYRQSLGQGLEFLIYFQGNSAPDKSGLPSDRFSAERTGGSVSTLTIQRTQQEDSAVYLCASSLASGGYNEQFFGPGTRLTVL.

This clonotype was recorded a few times. This chain connects TRBV3-1 to TRBJ1-5; 7 bases align to TRBD1. The germline V gene has CDR1 LGHDT and CDR2 YNNKEL (reference sequence). The CDR3 is made up of 16 amino acids. V lost 1 base and J lost 0; bases outside the gene matches: 3. The CDR3 DNA follows: TGTGCCAGCAGCCAAGGGGGACAGTATAGCAATCAGCCCCAGCATTTT. Its protein is CASSQGGQYSNQPQHF.

This clonotype was recorded a few times. The chain has TRBV6-2 or TRBV6-3 and TRBJ2-7; D is unresolved. Germline V gene data show CDR1 as MNHEY and CDR2 as SVGEGT. Between the trimmed V and J ends, which lost 11 bases and 0 bases, there was a span of 20 bases. The CDR3 extends over 15 amino acids. DNA of the CDR3: TGTGCCTCCCGATCCCGACGCACCTCCTCCTACGAGCAGTACTTC. Its protein product is CASRSRRTSSYEQYF.

This clonotype was found a few times. The genes are TRBV7-2 and TRBJ1-2, with 9 bases identical to TRBD1. The junction had 3 bases not matched to a gene; V was cut back by 0 bases and J by 4 bases. CDR1 is SGHTA, CDR2 FQGNSA, per germline. The CDR3 is made up of 15 amino acids. CDR3 sequence (DNA): TGTGCCAGCAGCTTAGCAAAGACAGGGGGCTATGGCTACACCTTC. This codes for CASSLAKTGGYGYTF.

The table lists this clonotype with a few counts. The chain links TRBV7-9 to TRBJ2-3, with D uncertain. Germline V CDR1 and CDR2: SEHNR, FQNEAQ (reference sequence). V lost 7 bases and J 4 bases, leaving 9 bases between the germline ends. This CDR3 is 12 amino acids long. The CDR3 loop is CASTLRADTQYF. DNA for the CDR3: TGTGCCAGCACCCTACGGGCAGATACGCAGTATTTT.

This chain links TRBV20-1 with TRBJ2-3; D is unresolved. V lost 0 bases and J 2 bases, leaving 12 bases between the germline ends. Germline V gives CDR1 DFQATT, CDR2 SNEGSKA (reference sequence). The CDR3 runs to 15 residues. The CDR3 loop is CSARDLGYSTDTQYF. The CDR3 coding sequence is TGCAGTGCTAGAGATCTCGGCTATTCCACAGATACGCAGTATTTT.

J is TRBJ2-7 and V is TRBV7-9; 9 bases match TRBD1. There are 15 residues in the CDR3. Germline V CDR1 and CDR2: SEHNR, FQNEAQ (reference sequence). The ends lost 4 bases at V and 3 bases at J; junction bases unmatched: 7. CDR3 in amino acids: CASSSGQGIHYEQYF. The CDR3 DNA reads as TGTGCCAGCAGCTCTGGACAGGGGATCCACTACGAGCAGTACTTC.

Ten or more counts support this clonotype. The V call is TRBV29-1, the J call TRBJ1-2, with D tentatively TRBD1 (5 bases). Trimming removed 3 bases at V and 4 bases at J, with 12 bases between. Germline V CDR1 and CDR2: SQVTM, ANQGSEA. The CDR3 is 13 amino acids. The CDR3 DNA reads TGCAGCGTTGACAGGGACGTGGGCTATGGCTACACCTTC. It translates to CSVDRDVGYGYTF.

This clonotype was seen more than once but under ten times. CDR3 region: CASSQDGWTAKLFF. CDR3 sequence (DNA): TGTGCCAGCAGCCAAGATGGTTGGACGGCAAAACTGTTTTTT. This chain joins TRBV3-1 and TRBJ1-4, with D hard to call. The CDR3 runs to 14 residues. Between the trimmed V and J ends, which lost 0 bases and 10 bases, there was a span of 12 bases. Germline-derived CDR1 and CDR2 are LGHDT and YNNKEL (reference sequence).

J is TRBJ2-2 and V is TRBV12-3 or TRBV12-4; D gene unclear. The CDR3 loop spans 16 amino acids. The V and J ends lost 2 bases and 1 base respectively, with 11 bases between them. The CDR3 reads CASSLLAALNTGELFF. CDR3 nucleotides: TGTGCCAGCAGTTTACTGGCGGCCCTGAACACCGGGGAGCTGTTTTTT.

This clonotype has a handful of counts. V is TRBV7-9 and J is TRBJ2-1; D remains unclear. Germline CDR1 and CDR2: SEHNR and FQNEAQ (reference sequence). Between the trimmed V and J ends, which lost 5 bases and 6 bases, there was a span of 14 bases. This CDR3 spans 14 amino acids. This CDR3 reads CASSASGPSNEQFF. CDR3 coding DNA: TGTGCCAGCAGCGCCTCCGGGCCCAGCAATGAGCAGTTCTTC. Full variable domain (missing parts from reference TRBV7-9 and TRBJ2-1): DTGVSQNPRHKITKRGQNVTFRCDPISEHNRLYWYRQTLGQGPEFLTYFQNEAQLEKSRLLSDRFSAERPKGSFSTLEIQRTEQGDSAMYLCASSASGPSNEQFFGPGTRLTVL.

This clonotype was detected only a few times. The chain joins TRBV20-1 to TRBJ2-3; TRBD2 matches at 10 bases. Losses at the gene ends were 6 bases for V and 3 bases for J; bases not matched to a gene: 6. Germline CDR1 is DFQATT and CDR2 is SNEGSKA (reference sequence). The CDR3 runs 14 residues. CDR3 loop: CSAISGRFTDTQYF. The DNA of the CDR3 is TGCAGTGCAATTAGCGGGAGGTTTACAGATACGCAGTATTTT.

This clonotype appeared a few times. The gene calls are TRBV9 and TRBJ2-3, with TRBD2 identical over 10 bases. This CDR3 comprises 15 residues. The V gene end was trimmed by 4 bases and the J gene end by 3 bases; junction bases not matched to a gene: 5. Looked up from germline, CDR1 is SGDLS and CDR2 is YYNGEE. The CDR3 sequence: CASSISGGLTDTQYF. The CDR3, as DNA: TGTGCCAGCAGCATTAGCGGGGGGCTTACAGATACGCAGTATTTT.

The CDR3 coding sequence is TGCGCCAGCAGCCAGGGACTAGCGGGAGCGGGTGAGCAGTTCTTC. It codes for CASSQGLAGAGEQFF. The chain has TRBV4-1 and TRBJ2-1; 14 nucleotides match TRBD2. CDR1 and CDR2 (germline): MGHRA, YSYEKL. V lost 3 bases to trimming and J lost 9 bases; unmatched junction nucleotides: 4. This CDR3 comprises 15 residues.

This chain uses TRBV27 with TRBJ1-6; unclear D gene. This CDR3 is 13 amino acids long. V was cut by 2 bases and J by 11 bases, with 10 bases left in between. CDR1 MNHEY and CDR2 SMNVEV come from the germline V gene (reference sequence). CDR3 bases: TGTGCCAGCAGTTTAAGGTTGGGTGCACCCCTCCACTTT. This codes for CASSLRLGAPLHF.

This clonotype was observed at least ten times. The rearrangement joins TRBV10-3 to TRBJ2-5; D is unresolved. V shed 2 bases and J shed 1 base, with 5 bases lying between them. The CDR3 covers 13 residues. Germline-derived CDR1 and CDR2 are ENHRY and SYGVKD. The CDR3: CAISETVQETQYF. The CDR3 DNA reads as TGTGCCATCAGTGAGACAGTCCAAGAGACCCAGTACTTC.

The chain joins TRBV14 to TRBJ2-2; D gene uncertain. V lost 0 bases and J lost 13, with 15 bases in between. Germline CDR1 reads SGHDN; CDR2 reads FVKESK. The CDR3 extends over 14 amino acids. The CDR3 nucleotides are TGTGCCAGCAGCCAAGATTCGGCAAAAAGGTGGCTGTTTTTT. This encodes CASSQDSAKRWLFF.

This clonotype has just a few counts. The rearrangement uses TRBV12-3 or TRBV12-4 and TRBJ2-5; 8 positions match TRBD2. The CDR3 is 15 amino acids. J was trimmed by 7 bases and V by 6 bases; bases with no gene match: 13. CDR3 protein: CASSFAAGGGGTQYF. DNA of the CDR3: TGTGCCAGCAGCTTTGCCGCGGGGGGTGGGGGGACCCAGTACTTC.

The table lists this clonotype with many counts. V gene TRBV7-9 combines with J gene TRBJ2-7; TRBD2 matches 11 bases. Germline CDR1 is SEHNR and CDR2 is FQNEAQ (reference sequence). The CDR3 sequence is 16 residues long. With V trimmed by 6 bases and J by 1 base, 8 bases remained unmatched. CDR3 nucleotide sequence: TGTGCCAGCAGGCGAGACGGGACTAGCGGATCCTACGAGCAGTACTTC. Amino acid sequence: CASRRDGTSGSYEQYF.

This clonotype was observed a handful of times. The V gene is TRBV4-2, the J gene TRBJ2-7, with 11 bases lining up with TRBD1. V gave up 3 bases and J gave up 7 bases; unmatched junction bases: 5. Per germline, CDR1 LGHNA and CDR2 YNFKEQ. The CDR3 loop spans 14 amino acids. The CDR3 protein is CASSQGQGEGEQYF. The CDR3 coding sequence is TGTGCCAGCAGCCAGGGACAGGGGGAAGGAGAGCAGTACTTC.

This clonotype was picked up a small number of times. The chain carries TRBV5-1 and TRBJ1-1; possible D gene TRBD1, 6 bases. Germline assignment: CDR1 SGHRS and CDR2 YFSETQ. The CDR3 contains 14 residues. Trimming took off 4 bases at V and 1 base at J, with 11 bases between the two ends. CDR3 nucleotides: TGCGCCAGCAGCGGGACACAGGGGAACACTGAAGCTTTCTTT. This encodes CASSGTQGNTEAFF.

This rearrangement joins TRBV29-1 to TRBJ2-7, with D unclear. V was cut by 5 bases and J by 3 bases, with 23 bases left in between. Germline values: CDR1 SQVTM, CDR2 ANQGSEA. CDR3 length: 16 amino acids. The CDR3 protein is CSVKTVGFSLNYEQYF. CDR3 nucleotides: TGCAGCGTTAAAACGGTTGGGTTCTCCCTGAACTACGAGCAGTACTTC.

This clonotype was seen ten or more times. V is TRBV2 and J is TRBJ2-2; D is unresolved. From germline, CDR1 is SNHLY and CDR2 FYNNEI. The CDR3 loop spans 11 amino acids. Trimming took 7 bases from V and 4 from J, leaving 4 bases between them. The CDR3 loop is CASTPTGELFF. The CDR3 DNA reads as TGTGCCAGCACCCCCACCGGGGAGCTGTTTTTT.

V gene TRBV5-1 combines with J gene TRBJ2-7; D is uncertain. This CDR3 contains 14 residues. The germline V gene encodes CDR1 SGHRS and CDR2 YFSETQ. V was cut by 4 bases and J by 3 bases, with 14 bases left in between. CDR3 nucleotides: TGCGCCAGCAGCCCGGACCGAAGTGTCTACGAGCAGTACTTC. This translates into CASSPDRSVYEQYF.

This rearrangement joins TRBV7-6 to TRBJ2-5; 11 nucleotides agree with TRBD2. V was clipped by 1 base and J by 4 bases; unmatched bases: 5. Germline V gene sequence: CDR1 SGHVS, CDR2 FNYEAQ. CDR3 length: 16 residues. The chain's CDR3 is CASSLVLAGGPETQYF. The CDR3 nucleotides are TGTGCCAGCAGCTTAGTGCTAGCGGGGGGACCAGAGACCCAGTACTTC.

The V gene is TRBV11-2, the J gene TRBJ2-3; 7 bases match TRBD1. CDR3 length: 15 residues. The junction had 5 bases not matched to a gene; V was cut back by 5 bases and J by 0 bases. Germline-derived CDR1 and CDR2 are SGHAT and FQNNGV. The CDR3 loop reads CASSRQGGSTDTQYF. CDR3 nucleotide sequence: TGTGCCAGCAGCCGACAGGGTGGGAGCACAGATACGCAGTATTTT.

This clonotype has a handful of counts. The J gene is TRBJ2-7, the V gene TRBV27; 9 bases line up with TRBD2. Germline CDR1 is MNHEY and CDR2 is SMNVEV (reference sequence). The CDR3 loop spans 15 amino acids. With V trimmed by 2 bases and J by 4 bases, 6 bases remained unmatched. The CDR3, as DNA: TGTGCCAGCAGTTTACTTAGCGGGAGATCATACGAGCAGTACTTC. Its translation: CASSLLSGRSYEQYF.

Only a few counts were recorded for this clonotype. This chain connects TRBV7-3 to TRBJ2-2; 10 bases fit TRBD2. Germline assignment: CDR1 SGHTA and CDR2 FQGTGA. With 1 base clipped from V and 5 bases from J, the junction kept 1 base outside the gene matches. The CDR3 is 15 residues long. CDR3 coding DNA: TGTGCCAGCAGCTTAAAACTAGCGGGAACCGGGGAGCTGTTTTTT. Protein sequence: CASSLKLAGTGELFF.

The chain has TRBV4-3 and TRBJ2-5; 8 positions agree with TRBD1. Losses at the gene ends were 0 bases for V and 4 bases for J; bases not matched to a gene: 7. Germline values: CDR1 LGHNA, CDR2 YSLEER. The length of the CDR3 is 16 residues. CDR3 coding DNA: TGCGCCAGCAGCCAAGAATGGGCAGGGGGCACAGAGACCCAGTACTTC. It codes for CASSQEWAGGTETQYF.